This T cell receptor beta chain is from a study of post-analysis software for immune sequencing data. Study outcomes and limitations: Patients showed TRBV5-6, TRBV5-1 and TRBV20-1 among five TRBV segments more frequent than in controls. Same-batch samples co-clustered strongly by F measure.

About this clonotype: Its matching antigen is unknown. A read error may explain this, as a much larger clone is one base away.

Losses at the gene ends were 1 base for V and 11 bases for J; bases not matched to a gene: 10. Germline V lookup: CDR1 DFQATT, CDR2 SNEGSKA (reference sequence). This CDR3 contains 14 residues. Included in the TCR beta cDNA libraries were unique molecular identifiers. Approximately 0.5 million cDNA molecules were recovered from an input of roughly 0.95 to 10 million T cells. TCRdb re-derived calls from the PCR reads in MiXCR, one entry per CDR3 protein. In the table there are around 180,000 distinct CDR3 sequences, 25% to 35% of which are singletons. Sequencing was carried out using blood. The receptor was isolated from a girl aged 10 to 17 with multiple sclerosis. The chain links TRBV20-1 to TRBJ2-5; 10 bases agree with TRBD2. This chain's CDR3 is CSARGLAGYNEQYF. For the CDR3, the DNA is TGCAGTGCTAGAGGACTAGCGGGCTACAATGAGCAGTACTTC.